A selection of T cell receptor beta chains follows, all from one sample in a study of early T cells in non-severe SARS-CoV-2 infection. TCRdb redid the calling of the 5' RACE reads with MiXCR, one entry per CDR3 protein. Found here are about 39,000 distinct CDR3 sequences, around 4.1% of them singletons; the top ten hold over 3%. Specimen: whole blood. The source is an adult who was a healthcare worker with PCR-confirmed SARS-CoV-2 infection or an uninfected control (not recorded which). The CDR3 runs from the conserved cysteine through the conserved F or W. Fields, in order: J gene, V gene, CDR3 protein.

j_call: TRBJ2-4; v_call: TRBV12-3/TRBV12-4; cdr3_aa: CASRDRGNIQYF
j_call: TRBJ1-5; v_call: TRBV6-6; cdr3_aa: CASSFPGEYQPQHF
j_call: TRBJ2-6; v_call: TRBV5-1; cdr3_aa: CASSLDANSGANVLTF
j_call: TRBJ2-3; v_call: TRBV29-1; cdr3_aa: CSVEGGGTQDTQYF
j_call: TRBJ1-1; v_call: TRBV9; cdr3_aa: CASRGYAEAFF
j_call: TRBJ2-7; v_call: TRBV6-1; cdr3_aa: CASSAAYRAPAYEQYF
j_call: TRBJ2-3; v_call: TRBV29-1; cdr3_aa: CSVDRGVADTQYF
j_call: TRBJ2-1; v_call: TRBV12-3/TRBV12-4; cdr3_aa: CASSLVVGERYNEQFF
j_call: TRBJ1-1; v_call: TRBV10-1; cdr3_aa: CASSELTGTAAEAFF
j_call: TRBJ1-1; v_call: TRBV28; cdr3_aa: CASSLERTMNTEAFF
j_call: TRBJ1-6; v_call: TRBV4-1; cdr3_aa: CASSQVKQGDSPLHF
j_call: TRBJ1-1; v_call: TRBV6-5; cdr3_aa: CASSRGRPTEAFF
j_call: TRBJ2-6; v_call: TRBV7-9; cdr3_aa: CASSLDWRRSGANVLTF
j_call: TRBJ2-7; v_call: TRBV12-3/TRBV12-4; cdr3_aa: CASSYRGEQYF
j_call: TRBJ1-2; v_call: TRBV7-9; cdr3_aa: CASSLGDYGYTF
j_call: TRBJ2-5; v_call: TRBV7-8; cdr3_aa: CASSLVGSGRAIETQYF
j_call: TRBJ2-7; v_call: TRBV5-5; cdr3_aa: CASSPPDSYEQYF
j_call: TRBJ2-7; v_call: TRBV10-3; cdr3_aa: CAISESTPSGTSDSRAYEQYF
j_call: TRBJ2-3; v_call: TRBV11-2; cdr3_aa: CASSDGLGPDTQYF
j_call: TRBJ2-3; v_call: TRBV7-2; cdr3_aa: CASSLALLGGLTDTQYF
j_call: TRBJ1-1; v_call: TRBV5-1; cdr3_aa: CASSQDRGGTEAFF
j_call: TRBJ2-4; v_call: TRBV27; cdr3_aa: CASSLQLAGAGNIQYF
j_call: TRBJ2-7; v_call: TRBV14; cdr3_aa: CASSQVGGGRGYEQYF
j_call: TRBJ2-1; v_call: TRBV7-9; cdr3_aa: CASNPGTGGKWNEQFF
j_call: TRBJ2-5; v_call: TRBV12-3/TRBV12-4; cdr3_aa: CASSLRTAQETQYF
j_call: TRBJ1-1; v_call: TRBV6-1; cdr3_aa: CASSWADTEAFF
j_call: TRBJ2-2; v_call: TRBV7-8; cdr3_aa: CASSRRETNTGELFF
j_call: TRBJ1-2; v_call: TRBV20-1; cdr3_aa: CSARESYGYTF
j_call: TRBJ2-5; v_call: TRBV7-9; cdr3_aa: CASSLLQQERLQETQYF
j_call: TRBJ2-7; v_call: TRBV6-5; cdr3_aa: CASSYSGGPAYEQYF
j_call: TRBJ2-7; v_call: TRBV5-1; cdr3_aa: CASSSLGQYEQYF
j_call: TRBJ2-7; v_call: TRBV7-8; cdr3_aa: CASSPPGQDFFQSSYEQYF
j_call: TRBJ1-4; v_call: TRBV9; cdr3_aa: CASSVTGGEALNEKLFF
j_call: TRBJ1-1; v_call: TRBV12-3/TRBV12-4; cdr3_aa: CASSTGQLNTEAFF
j_call: TRBJ2-1; v_call: TRBV11-2; cdr3_aa: CASSSPDRNRDNEQFF
j_call: TRBJ1-1; v_call: TRBV3-1; cdr3_aa: CASHPRGSNTEAFF
j_call: TRBJ2-2; v_call: TRBV6-6; cdr3_aa: CASRRLVPGELFF
j_call: TRBJ1-1; v_call: TRBV30; cdr3_aa: CAWSVQSGTEAFF
j_call: TRBJ2-1; v_call: TRBV11-2; cdr3_aa: CASSFIRQGPYNEQFF
j_call: TRBJ2-1; v_call: TRBV7-2; cdr3_aa: CASSLLNEQFF
j_call: TRBJ2-1; v_call: TRBV11-2; cdr3_aa: CASASGTSYNEQFF
j_call: TRBJ2-3; v_call: TRBV7-9; cdr3_aa: CASSLAGVGTDTQYF
j_call: TRBJ2-7; v_call: TRBV19; cdr3_aa: CASSWTVKSYEQYF
j_call: TRBJ2-7; v_call: TRBV20-1; cdr3_aa: CSAPIRGQGSSEQYF
j_call: TRBJ2-7; v_call: TRBV7-2; cdr3_aa: CASSLAPGDRYEQYF
j_call: TRBJ2-7; v_call: TRBV12-3/TRBV12-4; cdr3_aa: CASSGSTYEQYF